This T cell receptor beta chain was obtained from a study of spatial heterogeneity in lung cancer. In the study overall: Combinations of a unique TCR and a UMI were tallied in raw reads, and on average each appeared more than ten times.

Via MiXCR, TCRdb re-called the 5' RACE reads, giving one row per CDR3 protein. This sample has 50,000 or so distinct CDR3 sequences; about an eighth occur once, and the top ten carry approximately 42%. The CDR3 spans 11 residues. Germline CDR1 SGHRS, CDR2 YFSETQ. V shed 0 bases and J shed 9 bases, with 4 bases lying between them. Specified time point: sample taken at primary tumor resection. Unsorted whole RNA of tumor, nontumor lung or frozen PBMC was sequenced. The donors, 70 to 80 patients with untreated early-stage non-small cell lung cancer, provided the samples. The chain joins TRBV5-1 to TRBJ2-1; D not certain. This receptor was identified in a female donor with early-stage non-small cell lung cancer. The sample was PBMCs, taken at surgery. The CDR3 spells CASSLVSEQFF. The CDR3 DNA sequence: TGCGCCAGCAGCTTGGTTTCTGAGCAGTTCTTC.